One and the same sample provided the 10 T cell receptor beta chains below, sequenced in a study of T cell responses to AZD1222 COVID-19 vaccine. Clones were sequenced by immunoSEQ multiplex PCR, and TCRdb holds only the in-frame ones, with some missing. The sample has approximately 180,000 clones; approximately 94% are singletons. Sequenced material: peripheral blood, taken 28 days after the second dose of the MenACWY control vaccine. Receptors originate from an adult who received the MenACWY meningococcal vaccine as a control.

The gene calls are TRBV14 and TRBJ1-2, with TRBD1 matching over 9 bases. The CDR3 is 16 residues long. Unmatched junction bases numbered 8, after V lost 3 bases and J lost 3 bases. Germline V CDR1 and CDR2: SGHDN, FVKESK. The CDR3 loop reads CASSQVAGQGHYGYTF. The CDR3, as DNA: TGTGCCAGCAGCCAGGTGGCGGGACAGGGTCACTATGGCTACACCTTC.

This clone came up once. The DNA for the CDR3 is TGCGCCAGCAGTGAGTCGGGACTTCAAGAGCAGTTCTTC. It encodes CASSESGLQEQFF. The chain combines TRBV10-1 with TRBJ2-1, with a possible D match to TRBD2 (6 bases). V was clipped by 0 bases and J by 10 bases, with 10 bases between them. CDR3 length: 13 residues. Looked up from germline, CDR1 is WNHNN and CDR2 is SYGVQD (reference sequence).

This chain uses TRBV7-8 with TRBJ2-2; D remains ambiguous. Trimming pared 8 bases from V and 4 bases from J, leaving 8 bases between. This CDR3 comprises 12 residues. Germline V CDR1 and CDR2: SGHVS, FQNEAQ. The CDR3 protein is CASGISTGELFF. Here the CDR3 DNA reads TGTGCCAGCGGAATCTCCACCGGGGAGCTGTTTTTT.

The gene calls are TRBV9 and TRBJ2-1; D might be TRBD1 (5 bases). This CDR3 has 14 residues. Germline V CDR1 and CDR2: SGDLS, YYNGEE. V gave up 2 bases and J gave up 8 bases, with 14 bases separating them. DNA of the CDR3: TGTGCCAGCAGCGTCAGGGAACTAACCGATGAGCAGTTCTTC. Translation gives CASSVRELTDEQFF.

The chain joins TRBV7-2 to TRBJ2-3; unclear D gene. V lost 4 bases, J lost 5 bases, and 7 bases lay in between. The CDR3 contains 12 residues. CDR1 SGHTA and CDR2 FQGNSA come from the germline V gene. The CDR3 is CASSYAQDTQYF. As DNA, the CDR3 is TGTGCCAGCAGCTACGCACAAGATACGCAGTATTTT.

This sequence joins TRBV7-2 and TRBJ2-7; D is perhaps TRBD2 (5 bases). Trimming removed 1 base from V and 5 bases from J, with 15 bases in between. The germline gives CDR1 SGHTA, CDR2 FQGNSA. The CDR3 runs to 15 residues. For the CDR3, the DNA is TGTGCCAGCAGCTTAGTGGTGACTGGGAGTAACGAGCAGTACTTC. Its translation: CASSLVVTGSNEQYF.

This chain uses TRBV10-1 with TRBJ2-5, with D perhaps being TRBD1 or TRBD2 (6 bases each). V was shortened by 4 bases and J by 2 bases, with 20 bases between the two germline ends. The CDR3 is made up of 17 amino acids. CDR1 and CDR2 (germline): WNHNN, SYGVQD (reference sequence). The chain's CDR3 is CASSGRVGGGQQETQYF. The CDR3, as DNA: TGCGCCAGCAGTGGCCGAGTGGGGGGAGGACAGCAAGAGACCCAGTACTTC.

V and J are TRBV19 and TRBJ1-2, with a weak D call TRBD1 (6 bases). CDR1 and CDR2 from the germline V gene are LNHDA and SQIVND (reference sequence). Trimming stripped 5 bases from V and 8 bases from J, with 15 bases between. This CDR3 has 13 amino acids. In DNA, the CDR3 is TGTGCCAGTAGTGTTCAGGGGAAGGGAGGCTACACCTTC. It codes for CASSVQGKGGYTF.

The V call is TRBV4-1, the J call TRBJ2-1; weak D call: TRBD2 (6 bases). There are 15 residues in the CDR3. The germline CDR1 and CDR2 sequences are MGHRA and YSYEKL. Trimming left V 4 bases short and J 5 bases short, with 15 bases between. CDR3 sequence reads: CASSRNAGRNNEQFF. The CDR3 nucleotides read TGCGCCAGCAGCCGCAACGCCGGGAGAAACAATGAGCAGTTCTTC.

The chain is built from TRBV6-5 and TRBJ2-1, with 12 bases lining up with TRBD2. The CDR3 has 15 amino acids. V shed 7 bases, J shed 0 bases, and the junction held 1 base outside the gene matches. CDR1 is MNHEY, CDR2 SVGAGI, per germline. The CDR3 DNA follows: TGTGCCAGCAAGGGACTAGCGGGCTCCTACAATGAGCAGTTCTTC. This gives the protein CASKGLAGSYNEQFF.